What follows are 27 T cell receptor beta chains derived from one specimen sequenced in a study of graft-versus-host responses after intestinal transplantation. No antigens are known for them. The protocol was immunoSEQ multiplex PCR, while the TCRdb copy is restricted to in-frame clones and leaves out a portion. Here the sample spans more than 75,000 clones, around 90% being singletons. The source was unstimulated CD4+ T cells sorted from spleen or lymph node cells, collected before transplant. The receptor set was obtained from a human donor who was the organ donor for an intestinal transplant.

The V call is TRBV19, the J call TRBJ2-5, with TRBD2 matching over 11 bases. Looked up from germline, CDR1 is LNHDA and CDR2 is SQIVND (reference sequence). V shed 5 bases, J shed 6 bases, and the junction held 11 bases outside the gene matches. The CDR3 totals 16 residues. The CDR3 loop is CASSPEPTSGMKTQYF. CDR3 nucleotides: TGTGCCAGTAGTCCCGAACCGACTAGCGGGATGAAGACCCAGTACTTC.

This chain uses TRBV7-7 with TRBJ2-2, with D possibly being TRBD1 (6 bases). Germline assignment: CDR1 SSHAT and CDR2 FNYEAQ (reference sequence). Trimming shortened V by 5 bases and J by 7 bases, and 14 bases separated the two germline ends. CDR3 length equals 14 residues. This chain's CDR3 is CASSLTQGIGELFF. CDR3 coding DNA: TGTGCCAGCAGCCTCACTCAGGGGATCGGGGAGCTGTTTTTT.

This chain joins TRBV28 and TRBJ2-7; 7 bases fit TRBD1. Trimming at V came to 8 bases and at J to 3 bases, leaving 13 bases not matched to a gene. Germline loops: CDR1 MDHEN, CDR2 SYDVKM. The CDR3 runs 15 residues. As DNA, the CDR3 is TGTGCCAGCGGGGGCCGTGGGACAGCCCACTACGAGCAGTACTTC. It translates to CASGGRGTAHYEQYF.

The CDR3 DNA follows: TGTGCCAGCAGTGGGGACAGGGGCATGGTGGGCGGGAGGGTCACAGATACGCAGTATTTT. This translates into CASSGDRGMVGGRVTDTQYF. V gene TRBV6-1 combines with J gene TRBJ2-3, with D possibly being TRBD1 (10 bases). V dropped 4 bases and J dropped 2 bases, with 28 bases sitting between them. The germline CDR1 and CDR2 sequences are MNHNS and SASEGT. The CDR3 length is 20 residues.

The J gene is TRBJ2-2, the V gene TRBV10-2, with a tentative D call TRBD1 (5 bases). This CDR3 spans 19 amino acids. The ends were cut back, 7 bases at V and 2 bases at J, with 26 bases in the middle. Germline assignment: CDR1 WSHSY and CDR2 SAAADI. Here the CDR3 reads CASIGAVGSKSVNTGELFF. The CDR3 DNA reads TGCGCCAGCATAGGGGCGGTAGGATCAAAAAGTGTTAACACCGGGGAGCTGTTTTTT.

V gene TRBV6-1 combines with J gene TRBJ2-7; 8 bases match TRBD1. Germline V lookup: CDR1 MNHNS, CDR2 SASEGT. The CDR3 spans 14 residues. The V and J ends lost 6 bases and 1 base, in that order; junction bases with no gene match: 5. The CDR3 nucleotides are TGTGCCAGCAGCTGGACAGGGTTATCCTACGAGCAGTACTTC. Translation gives CASSWTGLSYEQYF.

This clone occurred once. The J gene is TRBJ1-1, the V gene TRBV9; the D is unclear. The CDR3 covers 13 residues. Germline V gene sequence: CDR1 SGDLS, CDR2 YYNGEE. V was shortened by 1 base and J by 8 bases, with 12 bases between the two germline ends. CDR3 protein: CASSVRPDMEAFF. CDR3 sequence (DNA): TGTGCCAGCAGCGTAAGACCCGACATGGAAGCTTTCTTT.

The DNA of the CDR3 is TGTGCCAGCTCCCCGGGACTATCAGTCTCCGAGCAGTACTTC. Its translation: CASSPGLSVSEQYF. This sequence joins TRBV18 and TRBJ2-7, with 7 bases aligning to TRBD2. Losses at the gene ends were 6 bases for V and 6 bases for J; bases not matched to a gene: 11. The CDR3 is made up of 14 amino acids. Germline CDR1 is KGHSH and CDR2 is LQKENI.

The chain links TRBV29-1 to TRBJ2-3; D is unresolved. Germline CDR1 is SQVTM and CDR2 is ANQGSEA. V gave up 6 bases and J gave up 0 bases, with 16 bases separating them. The CDR3 has 15 residues. The CDR3 is CSVLKLSPSTDTQYF. In nucleotides, the CDR3 is TGCAGCGTCCTCAAGCTTTCACCTAGCACAGATACGCAGTATTTT.

This chain uses TRBV5-4 with TRBJ1-6; 7 positions match TRBD1. Germline CDR1 reads SGHNT; CDR2 reads YYREEE (reference sequence). CDR3 length: 14 residues. The junction had 4 bases not matched to a gene; V was cut back by 3 bases and J by 7 bases. CDR3 sequence: CASSYGTENSPLHF. As DNA, the CDR3 is TGTGCCAGCAGCTACGGGACAGAAAATTCACCCCTCCACTTT.

This chain joins TRBV27 and TRBJ1-1; D unresolved. The germline gives CDR1 MNHEY, CDR2 SMNVEV (reference sequence). The V end was cut by 3 bases, the J end by 0 bases, with 11 bases between. The CDR3 is 15 amino acids. The CDR3: CASSLVPGMNTEAFF. CDR3 DNA: TGTGCCAGCAGTTTGGTCCCGGGTATGAACACTGAAGCTTTCTTT.

V is TRBV6-5 and J is TRBJ1-5, with a tentative D call TRBD1 (5 bases). Between the trimmed V and J ends, which lost 6 bases and 0 bases, there was a span of 12 bases. CDR3 length equals 15 residues. From germline, CDR1 is MNHEY and CDR2 SVGAGI. CDR3 residues: CASRNRQNSNQPQHF. The CDR3 DNA follows: TGTGCCAGCAGAAATAGACAGAATAGCAATCAGCCCCAGCATTTT.

This chain links TRBV27 with TRBJ2-3; a possible D gene is TRBD2 (5 bases). This CDR3 has 15 amino acids. V dropped 3 bases and J dropped 5 bases, with 15 bases sitting between them. Germline assignment: CDR1 MNHEY and CDR2 SMNVEV (reference sequence). In DNA form, the CDR3 reads TGTGCCAGCAGTTTTTCGTTCCCACGGGGAGATACGCAGTATTTT. It encodes CASSFSFPRGDTQYF.

V is TRBV6-1 and J is TRBJ1-5; 9 nucleotides line up with TRBD1. CDR1 MNHNS and CDR2 SASEGT come from the germline V gene. This CDR3 has 16 amino acids. The V and J ends lost 2 bases and 4 bases, in that order; junction bases with no gene match: 6. The CDR3 DNA is TGTGCCAGCAGTGAATCCGGGACAGGGACAAATCAGCCCCAGCATTTT. Its protein product is CASSESGTGTNQPQHF.

J is TRBJ2-5 and V is TRBV7-3, with TRBD2 identical over 8 bases. The CDR3 contains 13 residues. Germline V gene sequence: CDR1 SGHTA, CDR2 FQGTGA. With V trimmed by 5 bases and J by 5 bases, 4 bases remained unmatched. The DNA of the CDR3 is TGTGCCAGCAGCCCAGGGACTAGTGAGACCCAGTACTTC. The encoded protein is CASSPGTSETQYF.

This chain links TRBV5-1 with TRBJ1-4; TRBD1 matches 11 bases. Germline assignment: CDR1 SGHRS and CDR2 YFSETQ. This CDR3 comprises 16 residues. V was clipped by 3 bases and J by 7 bases; unmatched bases: 8. The CDR3 sequence is CASSSLTGQGGEKLFF. The CDR3 coding sequence is TGCGCCAGCAGCTCTCTAACGGGACAGGGGGGTGAAAAACTGTTTTTT.

The chain has TRBV5-1 and TRBJ1-1; a weak D match, TRBD1 (6 bases). Looked up from germline, CDR1 is SGHRS and CDR2 is YFSETQ. This CDR3 spans 15 amino acids. Trimming took off 4 bases at V and 0 bases at J, with 13 bases between the two ends. The CDR3 here is CASSTGSMVNTEAFF. DNA of the CDR3: TGCGCCAGCAGCACAGGGTCGATGGTGAACACTGAAGCTTTCTTT.

The rearrangement uses TRBV28 and TRBJ1-4; weak D call: TRBD1 (5 bases). CDR1 and CDR2 (germline): MDHEN, SYDVKM. V lost 3 bases and J 0 bases, leaving 11 bases between the germline ends. CDR3 length: 16 amino acids. The chain's CDR3 is CASSFWGTATNEKLFF. As DNA, the CDR3 is TGTGCCAGCAGTTTTTGGGGCACCGCAACTAATGAAAAACTGTTTTTT.

The chain links TRBV9 to TRBJ2-7; 7 bases match TRBD2. The germline CDR1 and CDR2 sequences are SGDLS and YYNGEE. This CDR3 region has 14 residues. J gave up 0 bases and V 1 base, and 1 base lay outside the gene matches. The CDR3: CASSVTGGSYEQYF. The DNA for the CDR3 is TGTGCCAGCAGCGTAACGGGGGGCTCCTACGAGCAGTACTTC. Variable domain in full (rest from reference TRBV9 and TRBJ2-7): DSGVTQTPKHLITATGQRVTLRCSPRSGDLSVYWYQQSLDQGLQFLIQYYNGEERAKGNILERFSAQQFPDLHSELNLSSLELGDSALYFCASSVTGGSYEQYFGPGTRLTVT.

This chain connects TRBV7-2 to TRBJ2-5, with 9 bases that match TRBD1. Trimming cost V 5 bases and J 5 bases; bases outside gene matches: 18. The germline gives CDR1 SGHTA, CDR2 FQGNSA. The CDR3 sequence is 18 residues long. The CDR3 sequence: CASSLRKATGGVRETQYF. The CDR3 nucleotides are TGTGCCAGCAGCCTCCGCAAGGCGACAGGGGGTGTCAGGGAGACCCAGTACTTC.

V gene TRBV7-3 combines with J gene TRBJ2-7; 7 bases match TRBD1. V trimming: 2 bases; J trimming: 1 base; junction bases outside the gene matches: 11. CDR1 and CDR2 (germline): SGHTA, FQGTGA. The CDR3 contains 17 residues. CDR3 in amino acids: CASSLCNPGQSSYEQYF. The DNA of the CDR3 is TGTGCCAGCAGCTTATGTAATCCGGGACAGTCATCCTACGAGCAGTACTTC.

The genes are TRBV28 and TRBJ1-2, with a possible D match to TRBD1 (5 bases). Germline CDR1 MDHEN, CDR2 SYDVKM. This CDR3 has 14 amino acids. V lost 6 bases, J lost 4 bases, and 15 bases lay in between. The CDR3 region has the DNA TGTGCCAGCAGAACAGGACCGACCTTCTATGGCTACACCTTC. Residues: CASRTGPTFYGYTF.

The V call is TRBV6-5, the J call TRBJ1-6; 7 nucleotides match TRBD1. Germline V gene lookup returns CDR1 MNHEY and CDR2 SVGAGI. V shed 3 bases, J shed 4 bases, and the junction held 3 bases outside the gene matches. The CDR3 has 15 residues. The CDR3 sequence is CASSYGTAYNSPLHF. CDR3 in DNA: TGTGCCAGCAGTTATGGGACAGCTTATAATTCACCCCTCCACTTT.

This clone was counted a few times. One end of the junction varies from germline; a read error may be responsible. The gene calls are TRBV7-7 and TRBJ2-1, with D possibly matching TRBD1 (6 bases). The germline gives CDR1 SSHAT, CDR2 FNYEAQ (reference sequence). This CDR3 is built from 14 residues. The CDR3 DNA reads TGTGCTAGCAGCTTACAGGGTAATAACAATGAGCAGTTCTTC. Amino acids: CASSLQGNNNEQFF. Full variable domain (missing parts from reference TRBV7-7 and TRBJ2-1): GAGVSQSPRYKVTKRGQDVTLRCDPISSHATLYWYQQALGQGPEFLTYFNYEAQPDKSGLPSDRFSAERPEGSISTLTIQRTEQRDSAMYRCASSLQGNNNEQFFGPGTRLTVL.

The chain links TRBV5-1 to TRBJ2-5; 11 bases are a match to TRBD2. The assigned J gene may be wrong: the sequence end matches TRBJ2-7 better. Germline CDR1 SGHRS, CDR2 YFSETQ. The CDR3 sequence is 16 residues long. The CDR3 is CASSLGSSGRSDEQYF. CDR3 sequence (DNA): TGCGCCAGCAGCTTGGGGTCTAGCGGGAGGTCGGACGAGCAGTACTTC.

The chain combines TRBV5-1 with TRBJ2-6; 7 positions agree with TRBD1. Germline CDR1 is SGHRS and CDR2 is YFSETQ. The CDR3 has 15 residues. The V segment lost 4 bases and the J segment 2 bases; nucleotides outside the gene matches: 3. Here the CDR3 reads CASSQDRAGANVLTF. CDR3 coding DNA: TGCGCCAGCAGCCAAGACAGGGCTGGGGCCAACGTCCTGACTTTC.

The rearrangement uses TRBV6-1 and TRBJ2-5; the D gene is possibly TRBD2 (6 bases). V was trimmed by 6 bases and J by 1 base, leaving 9 bases between them. CDR3 length equals 13 residues. Germline assignment: CDR1 MNHNS and CDR2 SASEGT. The CDR3 region is CASRRGLQETQYF. Here the CDR3 DNA reads TGTGCCAGCAGGAGGGGACTCCAAGAGACCCAGTACTTC.